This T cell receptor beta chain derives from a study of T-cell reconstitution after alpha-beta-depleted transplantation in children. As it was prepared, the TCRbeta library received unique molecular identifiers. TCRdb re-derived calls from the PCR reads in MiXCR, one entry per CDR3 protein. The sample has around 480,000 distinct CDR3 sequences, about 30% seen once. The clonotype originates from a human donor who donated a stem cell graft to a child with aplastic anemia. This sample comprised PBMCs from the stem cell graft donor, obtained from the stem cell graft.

CDR3 sequence reads: CASSYQGAFNQPQHF. For the CDR3, the DNA is TGTGCCAGCAGTTATCAGGGGGCCTTTAATCAGCCCCAGCATTTT. The chain carries TRBV12-3 or TRBV12-4 and TRBJ1-5, with 8 bases lining up with TRBD1. The CDR3 extends over 15 amino acids. Germline trimming cut 4 bases from V and 4 bases from J; bases unmatched to any gene: 6.